These 9 T cell receptor beta chains were sequenced from one sample in a study of T-cell memory formation after mild COVID-19. In TCRdb, the 5' RACE reads were re-called with MiXCR into one record per CDR3 protein. The sample comprises 470,000 or so distinct CDR3 sequences, 20% of which are singletons, and 7.5% to 9.5% rests with the top ten. The specimen was PBMCs or a T cell subset sorted from them (not recorded which). Source of these receptors: an adult woman who had mild COVID-19 (a few samples of this study predate the infection). Cell type and time point are not known.

This clonotype has only a few counts. The J gene is TRBJ2-1, the V gene TRBV7-6; possible D gene TRBD1, 6 bases. Between the trimmed V and J ends, which lost 1 base and 4 bases, there was a span of 11 bases. From germline, CDR1 is SGHVS and CDR2 FNYEAQ. The CDR3 contains 15 residues. The CDR3 loop reads CASSLGTDRYNEQFF. The DNA for the CDR3 is TGTGCCAGCAGCTTAGGGACAGACCGATACAATGAGCAGTTCTTC.

V usage is TRBV24-1 and J usage is TRBJ2-7, with unresolved D. Trimming shortened V by 4 bases and J by 5 bases, and 5 bases separated the two germline ends. The CDR3 has 11 residues. In germline, CDR1 is KGHDR, CDR2 SFDVKD. CDR3 DNA: TGTGCCACCAGTGAGGGAAACGAGCAGTACTTC. Protein product: CATSEGNEQYF.

This clonotype occurred a few times. The CDR3 DNA reads as TGCGCCGGTGGAGGTTGTAGCGGATCCAAAAACATTCAGTACTTC. Translation gives CAGGGCSGSKNIQYF. The chain employs TRBV23-1 and TRBJ2-4, with D tentatively TRBD2 (6 bases). TRBV23-1 is known as an ORF, though its function is uncertain. The CDR3 consists of 15 residues. V was cut by 11 bases and J by 2 bases, with 19 bases left in between.

This clonotype was recorded many times. CDR3 sequence reads: CASSQELAGGPSSYEQYF. The CDR3 DNA follows: TGCGCCAGCAGCCAAGAACTAGCGGGAGGCCCCAGCTCCTACGAGCAGTACTTC. The gene calls are TRBV4-3 and TRBJ2-7; 12 bases agree with TRBD2. The CDR3 is made up of 18 amino acids. Germline V gives CDR1 LGHNA, CDR2 YSLEER. With V trimmed by 0 bases and J by 0 bases, 6 bases remained unmatched.

This clonotype was counted a few times. This chain joins TRBV18 and TRBJ2-5, with 8 bases lining up with TRBD1. CDR3 length: 15 residues. Germline CDR1 and CDR2: KGHSH and LQKENI. The V and J ends lost 4 bases and 4 bases, in that order; junction bases with no gene match: 8. The CDR3: CASSQDRAMGETQYF. The CDR3 coding sequence is TGTGCCAGCTCACAGGACAGGGCTATGGGAGAGACCCAGTACTTC.

The gene calls are TRBV7-9 and TRBJ2-5, with 7 nucleotides matching TRBD1. This CDR3 spans 14 amino acids. Germline V gives CDR1 SEHNR, CDR2 FQNEAQ (reference sequence). The ends lost 5 bases at V and 5 bases at J; junction bases unmatched: 8. The CDR3 bases are TGTGCCAGCAGCGAGATTGACAGGGTGGAGACCCAGTACTTC. Translation gives CASSEIDRVETQYF.

This clonotype was observed a few times. The chain employs TRBV5-1 and TRBJ1-1; D call uncertain. This CDR3 comprises 15 residues. The germline CDR1 and CDR2 sequences are SGHRS and YFSETQ. Trimming took 4 bases from V and 1 from J, leaving 14 bases between them. DNA of the CDR3: TGCGCCAGCAGCGTCCCGCCTGAAGGGAACACTGAAGCTTTCTTT. Translation: CASSVPPEGNTEAFF.

This clonotype was counted between two and nine times. This chain links TRBV7-9 with TRBJ2-5; possible D gene TRBD1, 6 bases. V was cut by 5 bases and J by 1 base, with 14 bases left in between. The CDR3 has 15 amino acids. The germline gives CDR1 SEHNR, CDR2 FQNEAQ (reference sequence). CDR3 in amino acids: CASSLGQLPQETQYF. The CDR3 nucleotides are TGTGCCAGCAGCCTAGGACAGTTACCCCAAGAGACCCAGTACTTC.

The chain is built from TRBV11-2 and TRBJ2-7; D uncertain. The CDR3 totals 12 residues. Germline V lookup: CDR1 SGHAT, CDR2 FQNNGV. V lost 3 bases and J lost 3, with 6 bases in between. The DNA for the CDR3 is TGTGCCAGCAGCTTCAGCCTCTACGAGCAGTACTTC. Its protein is CASSFSLYEQYF.